The subject of this entry is one T cell receptor (beta chain). The entry originates in a study of blood T cell repertoires in COVID-19. Whole-study context: In each case, the material was cDNA or gDNA derived from T cells, B-cell-depleted T cells, or PBMCs.

In germline, CDR1 is SGHTA, CDR2 FQGNSA. The V gene end was trimmed by 5 bases and the J gene end by 2 bases; junction bases not matched to a gene: 4. CDR3 length equals 14 residues. Participant ages covered about 18 to 89 years across about 22 US areas. TCRdb keeps only in-frame clones here, not all; method: immunoSEQ multiplex PCR. The sample includes fewer than 400,000 clones, just over 85% of them seen just once. V usage is TRBV7-2 and J usage is TRBJ2-3; 7 positions agree with TRBD1. This clonotype was obtained from a man aged 25 to 40 who had recovered from COVID-19. Sequencing was performed on PBMCs or T cells enriched from blood (not recorded which). The CDR3 here is CASSAGTDTDTQYF. In DNA, the CDR3 is TGTGCCAGCAGCGCCGGGACAGACACAGATACGCAGTATTTT. Variable domain in full (rest from reference TRBV7-2 and TRBJ2-3): GAGVSQSPSNKVTEKGKDVELRCDPISGHTALYWYRQSLGQGLEFLIYFQGNSAPDKSGLPSDRFSAERTGGSVSTLTIQRTQQEDSAVYLCASSAGTDTDTQYFGPGTRLTVL.